This is a list of T cell receptor beta chains from one sample in a study of shared clonotypes between healthy human individuals. The table came from immunoSEQ multiplex PCR; TCRdb's copy has only in-frame clones and leaves some out. The sample lists around 450,000 clones; around 79% were seen once. The sample taken for sequencing was PBMCs. These receptors came from a woman in her thirties or forties in good health. Some clones in this sample may be carry-over from other donors' samples. The CDR3 runs from the conserved cysteine through the conserved F or W. D genes are given only for firm matches. The size field is filled for only some rows; it gives once, few, many or a size class.

abundance: once
v_gene: TRBV19
j_gene: TRBJ2-3
d_gene: -
CDR3nt: TGTGCCAGTAGTGCGTACAGTTCAGACACAGATACGCAGTATTTT
CDR3aa: CASSAYSSDTDTQYF

abundance: few
v_gene: TRBV29-1
j_gene: TRBJ2-2
d_gene: -
CDR3nt: TGCAGCGTTGTTCCCTTTGCCGGGGAGCTGTTTTTT
CDR3aa: CSVVPFAGELFF

abundance: few
v_gene: TRBV28
j_gene: TRBJ2-4
d_gene: TRBD2
CDR3nt: TGTGCCAGCAGTATGGGAGGGAGTAGAAACATTCAGTACTTC
CDR3aa: CASSMGGSRNIQYF

abundance: once
v_gene: TRBV7-7
j_gene: TRBJ2-5
d_gene: -
CDR3nt: TGTGCCAGCAGCCCCAGGGCGTGGCAAGAGACCCAGTACTTC
CDR3aa: CASSPRAWQETQYF

abundance: once
v_gene: TRBV28
j_gene: TRBJ2-7
d_gene: TRBD1
CDR3nt: TGTGCCAGCAGTCGCCGAGACAGGGCCTACGAGCAGTACTTC
CDR3aa: CASSRRDRAYEQYF

abundance: -
v_gene: TRBV5-1
j_gene: TRBJ2-2
d_gene: -
CDR3nt: TGCGCCAGCAGCTCCGAAGGGTTCTACACCGGGGAGCTGTTTTTT
CDR3aa: CASSSEGFYTGELFF

abundance: -
v_gene: TRBV29-1
j_gene: TRBJ2-7
d_gene: -
CDR3nt: TGCAGCGTTGCAGAGACCCTAGTCGAGCAGTACTTC
CDR3aa: CSVAETLVEQYF

abundance: -
v_gene: TRBV27
j_gene: TRBJ2-5
d_gene: TRBD1
CDR3nt: TGTGCCAGCAGTTCTAGGACAGGGTGGTTGCAAGAGACCCAGTACTTC
CDR3aa: CASSSRTGWLQETQYF

abundance: -
v_gene: TRBV18
j_gene: TRBJ1-3
d_gene: TRBD1
CDR3nt: TGTGCCAGCTCACCACCTAGGGGGCAGAGAAACACCATATATTTT
CDR3aa: CASSPPRGQRNTIYF

abundance: once
v_gene: TRBV28
j_gene: TRBJ1-2
d_gene: TRBD1
CDR3nt: TGTGCCAGCAGTTCGCCGGGACAGGGTTACACCTTC
CDR3aa: CASSSPGQGYTF

abundance: few
v_gene: TRBV4-3
j_gene: TRBJ2-5
d_gene: -
CDR3nt: TGCGCCAGCAGCCTGCGGACAGACCAGGCGGGAGAGACCCAGTACTTC
CDR3aa: CASSLRTDQAGETQYF

abundance: -
v_gene: TRBV19
j_gene: TRBJ1-2
d_gene: -
CDR3nt: TGTGCCAGTAGTATCGGAGGGATAAACGGCTACACCTTC
CDR3aa: CASSIGGINGYTF

abundance: -
v_gene: TRBV30
j_gene: TRBJ2-6
d_gene: TRBD1
CDR3nt: TGTGCCTGGAGCGGACACCAAGGGGGCGATCTCACCTCTGGGGCCAACGTCCTGACTTTC
CDR3aa: CAWSGHQGGDLTSGANVLTF

abundance: -
v_gene: TRBV7-9
j_gene: TRBJ2-1
d_gene: TRBD2
CDR3nt: TGTGCCAGCAGCTTTAGGACTAGCGGTCACAATGAGCAGTTCTTC
CDR3aa: CASSFRTSGHNEQFF

abundance: once
v_gene: TRBV27
j_gene: TRBJ2-5
d_gene: -
CDR3nt: TGTGCCAGCAGTTTAAGACCCCAGTACTTC
CDR3aa: CASSLRPQYF

abundance: -
v_gene: TRBV2
j_gene: TRBJ1-2
d_gene: -
CDR3nt: TGTGCCAGCAGTGTTCTTCAGGAGGAGGGCTACACCTTC
CDR3aa: CASSVLQEEGYTF

abundance: -
v_gene: TRBV5-4
j_gene: TRBJ2-2
d_gene: TRBD2
CDR3nt: TGTGCCAGCACCTTTCGAACAGCGGGAGTAGCCGGGGAGCTGTTTTTT
CDR3aa: CASTFRTAGVAGELFF